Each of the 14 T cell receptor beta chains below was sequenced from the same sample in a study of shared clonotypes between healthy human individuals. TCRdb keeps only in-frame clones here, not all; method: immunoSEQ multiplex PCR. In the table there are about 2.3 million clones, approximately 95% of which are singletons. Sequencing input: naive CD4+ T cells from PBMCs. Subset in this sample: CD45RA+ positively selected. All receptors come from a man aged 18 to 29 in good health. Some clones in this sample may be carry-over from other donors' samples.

The CDR3 is CASSGGQGVKQYF. DNA for the CDR3: TGTGCCAGCAGTGGGGGACAGGGGGTGAAGCAGTACTTC. V usage is TRBV6-1 and J usage is TRBJ2-7; TRBD1 aligns across 11 bases. Germline values: CDR1 MNHNS, CDR2 SASEGT. The V segment lost 4 bases and the J segment 8 bases; nucleotides outside the gene matches: 4. The CDR3 is 13 residues long.

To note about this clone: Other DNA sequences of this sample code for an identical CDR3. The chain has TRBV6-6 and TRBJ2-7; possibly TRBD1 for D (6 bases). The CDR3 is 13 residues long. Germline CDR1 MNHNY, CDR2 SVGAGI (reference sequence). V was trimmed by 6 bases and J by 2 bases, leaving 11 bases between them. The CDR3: CASSYGQTYEQYF. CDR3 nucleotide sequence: TGTGCCAGCAGCTACGGACAGACCTACGAGCAGTACTTC.

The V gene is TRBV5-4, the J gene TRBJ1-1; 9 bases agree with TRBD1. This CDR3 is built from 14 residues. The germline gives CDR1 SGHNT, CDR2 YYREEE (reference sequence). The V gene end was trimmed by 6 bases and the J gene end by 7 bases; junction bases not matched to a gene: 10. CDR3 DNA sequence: TGTGCCAGCAACGTACAGGGGGCACCTAATGAAGCTTTCTTT. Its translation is CASNVQGAPNEAFF.

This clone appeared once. CDR3 region: CASSLDRGQETQYF. CDR3 DNA sequence: TGTGCCAGCAGTTTGGACAGGGGGCAGGAGACCCAGTACTTC. The gene calls are TRBV27 and TRBJ2-5, with 11 bases lining up with TRBD1. V gave up 3 bases and J gave up 5 bases; unmatched junction bases: 2. The germline V gene has CDR1 MNHEY and CDR2 SMNVEV (reference sequence). The CDR3 is 14 residues long.

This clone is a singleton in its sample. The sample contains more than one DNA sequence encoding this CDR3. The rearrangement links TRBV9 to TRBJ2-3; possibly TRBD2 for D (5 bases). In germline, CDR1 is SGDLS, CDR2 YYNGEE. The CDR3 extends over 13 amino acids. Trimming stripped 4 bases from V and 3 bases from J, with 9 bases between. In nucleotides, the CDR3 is TGTGCCAGCAGCCCCCCGGGGACAGATACGCAGTATTTT. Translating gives CASSPPGTDTQYF.

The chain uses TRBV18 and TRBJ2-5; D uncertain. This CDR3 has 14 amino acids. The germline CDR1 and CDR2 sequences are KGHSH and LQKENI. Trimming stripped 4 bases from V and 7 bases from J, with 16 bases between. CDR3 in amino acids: CASSRDPLGPTQYF. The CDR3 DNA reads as TGTGCCAGCTCACGCGACCCCCTAGGTCCGACCCAGTACTTC.

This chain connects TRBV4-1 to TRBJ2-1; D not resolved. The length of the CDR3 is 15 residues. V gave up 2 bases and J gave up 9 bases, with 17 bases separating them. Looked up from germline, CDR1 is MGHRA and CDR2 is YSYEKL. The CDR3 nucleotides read TGCGCCAGCAGCCAAATCATACCCCTGGTAGGTGAGCAGTTCTTC. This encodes CASSQIIPLVGEQFF.

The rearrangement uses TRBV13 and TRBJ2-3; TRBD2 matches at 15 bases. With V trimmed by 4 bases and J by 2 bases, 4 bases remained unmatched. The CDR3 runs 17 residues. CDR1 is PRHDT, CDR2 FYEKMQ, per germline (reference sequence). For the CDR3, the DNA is TGTGCCAGCAGCTCAGGGACTAGCGGGAGGTACACAGATACGCAGTATTTT. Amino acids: CASSSGTSGRYTDTQYF.

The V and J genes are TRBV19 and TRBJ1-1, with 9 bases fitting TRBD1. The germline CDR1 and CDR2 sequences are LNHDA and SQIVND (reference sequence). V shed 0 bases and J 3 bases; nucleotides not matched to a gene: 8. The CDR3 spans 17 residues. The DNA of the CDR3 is TGTGCCAGTAGTATAGAAGGGACAGGGCTTGGGGACACTGAAGCTTTCTTT. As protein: CASSIEGTGLGDTEAFF.

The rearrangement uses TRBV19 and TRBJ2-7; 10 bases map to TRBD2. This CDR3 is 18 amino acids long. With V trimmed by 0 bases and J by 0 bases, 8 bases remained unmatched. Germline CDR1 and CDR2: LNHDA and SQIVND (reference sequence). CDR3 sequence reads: CASSIDLGLAVSSYEQYF. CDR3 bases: TGTGCCAGTAGTATAGATCTCGGACTAGCGGTGAGCTCCTACGAGCAGTACTTC.

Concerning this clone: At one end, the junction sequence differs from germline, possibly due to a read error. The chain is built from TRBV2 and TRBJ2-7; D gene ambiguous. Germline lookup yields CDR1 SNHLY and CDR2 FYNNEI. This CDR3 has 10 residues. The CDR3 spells CASSEGRFHF. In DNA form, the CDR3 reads TGTGCCAGCAGTGAAGGACGGTTTCACTTC.

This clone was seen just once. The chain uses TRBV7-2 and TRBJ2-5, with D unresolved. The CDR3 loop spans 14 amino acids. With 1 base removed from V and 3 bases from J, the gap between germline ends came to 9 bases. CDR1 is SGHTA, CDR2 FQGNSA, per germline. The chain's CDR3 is CASSLGATKETQYF. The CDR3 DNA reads TGTGCCAGCAGCTTAGGGGCGACCAAAGAGACCCAGTACTTC.

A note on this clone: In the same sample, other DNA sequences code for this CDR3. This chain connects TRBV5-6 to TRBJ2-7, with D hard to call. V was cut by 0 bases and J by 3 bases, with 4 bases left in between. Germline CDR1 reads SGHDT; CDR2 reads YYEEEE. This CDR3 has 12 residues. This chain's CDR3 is CASSLDGYEQYF. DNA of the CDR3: TGTGCCAGCAGCTTGGACGGCTACGAGCAGTACTTC.

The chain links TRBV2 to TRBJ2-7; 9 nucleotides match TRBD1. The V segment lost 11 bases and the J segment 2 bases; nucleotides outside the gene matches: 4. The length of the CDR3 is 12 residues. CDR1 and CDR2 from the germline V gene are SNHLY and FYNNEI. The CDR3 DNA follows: TGTGCCGGGGGACAGGGAACCTACGAGCAGTACTTC. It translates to CAGGQGTYEQYF.